This record looks at one T cell receptor (beta chain) sequence and its context. Its antigen is currently unknown. PCR employed 60 Vbeta and 13 Jbeta primers. TCRdb's table, derived via immunoSEQ multiplex PCR, lists solely in-frame clones and lacks some. The data contain some 87,000 clones, less than 65% of them seen just once; the ten biggest clones take up roughly 6%. The sample belongs to a study of cytomegalovirus exposure and HLA in healthy donors. Findings and limits, study-wide: Most TCR beta V segments were productive about 87% or about 30% of the time in an earlier analysis. Accounts indicate the classifier identified cytomegalovirus status with strong specificity and sensitivity.

Germline-derived CDR1 and CDR2 are SNHLY and FYNNEI. The V segment lost 4 bases and the J segment 6 bases; nucleotides outside the gene matches: 5. This CDR3 is 14 amino acids long. The chain carries TRBV2 and TRBJ1-5, with 8 bases matching TRBD1. The sequenced sample was PBMCs. This TCR was recovered from a woman in her twenties or thirties in good health and CMV-seropositive. This chain's CDR3 is CASSATGVGQPQHF. The CDR3 DNA follows: TGTGCCAGCAGTGCGACAGGGGTGGGTCAGCCCCAGCATTTT.